This T cell receptor beta chain was obtained from a study of control samples from healthy donors and cancer patients. A word on this clone: Other nucleotide sequences in the sample specify the same CDR3.

The V and J ends lost 1 base and 2 bases respectively, with 6 bases between them. CDR1 is GTSNPN, CDR2 SVGIG, per germline (reference sequence). This CDR3 region has 13 residues. Assay used: immunoSEQ multiplex PCR; TCRdb lists only in-frame clones, some missing. Among 150,000 to 170,000 clones listed, roughly 94% were seen once. The TCR was taken from a man aged 35 to 55 in good health. The genes are TRBV30 and TRBJ1-3; D perhaps matches TRBD1 (5 bases). The sample was blood. The CDR3, as DNA: TGTGCCTGGAGTGAAGGGGCTGGAAACACCATATATTTT. Encoded protein: CAWSEGAGNTIYF.